This T cell receptor (beta chain) appears in the sequencing data of a study of blood T cells in healthy people across ages. The study drew donors from healthy Caucasian individuals in Russia aged about 6 to 90. This CDR3 contains 14 residues. Germline V gene lookup returns CDR1 LGHNA and CDR2 YSLEER. V was pared by 6 bases and J by 1 base, with 12 bases between. The authors ran a second PCR of roughly 7 to 11 cycles using a sample-barcoded 5' primer and a J-beta primer mix. TCRdb passed the 5' RACE reads through MiXCR, listing each CDR3 protein once. The sample lists a few hundred thousand distinct CDR3 sequences, 50% to 60% occurring once.

The origin of this receptor is a man aged 55-75 years in good health. The rearrangement links TRBV4-3 to TRBJ1-1; D is undetermined. Sequenced input: blood. The CDR3 DNA follows: TGCGCCAGCAGTTCACTCTTGGCGAACACTGAAGCTTTCTTT. This gives the protein CASSSLLANTEAFF.